These T cell receptor beta chains were read from a single sample in a study of blood T cell repertoires in COVID-19. Sequencing used immunoSEQ multiplex PCR; TCRdb keeps in-frame clones, though not all of them. The sample contains about 670,000 clones, just under 90% of which appear only once. The specimen was peripheral blood. These receptors were obtained from a woman aged 18 to 35 with acute or convalescent COVID-19. The CDR3 runs from the conserved cysteine through the conserved F or W. The D gene is left open where the match is weak. Some rows mark clone size as missing; the rest say once, few, many or name a class of expanded clone.

TRBJ2-2	NA	NA	TRBV9	CASSGRTDNTGELFF	TGTGCCAGCAGCGGCCGGACAGACAACACCGGGGAGCTGTTTTTT
TRBJ1-6	NA	TRBD1	TRBV9	CPTPRQGLYDSPLHF	TGTCCGACACCGAGACAGGGATTATACGATTCACCCCTCCACTTT
TRBJ1-3	NA	NA	TRBV6-2/TRBV6-3	CASSYSPGSYSGNTIYF	TGTGCCAGCAGTTACTCCCCGGGGTCGTACTCTGGAAACACCATATATTTT
TRBJ1-4	NA	NA	TRBV6-1	CASSENLGGNEKLFF	TGTGCCAGCAGTGAAAATCTGGGAGGTAATGAAAAACTGTTTTTT
TRBJ2-7	NA	TRBD2	TRBV19	CASMTSGRTGSYEQYF	TGTGCCAGTATGACTAGCGGGCGGACGGGGTCCTACGAGCAGTACTTC
TRBJ1-2	NA	NA	TRBV6-5	CASSRGFDGYTF	TGTGCCAGCAGTCGGGGGTTCGATGGCTACACCTTC
TRBJ2-2	NA	TRBD1	TRBV27	CATQTGLVTGELFF	TGTGCCACTCAGACAGGGTTGGTCACCGGGGAGCTGTTTTTT
TRBJ1-1	NA	NA	TRBV27	CASSFQGTEAFF	TGTGCCAGCAGTTTTCAGGGCACTGAAGCTTTCTTT
TRBJ1-4	NA	NA	TRBV6-6	CASREGPTNEKLFF	TGTGCCAGCAGGGAGGGACCAACTAATGAAAAACTGTTTTTT
TRBJ2-7	NA	NA	TRBV12-3/TRBV12-4	CASSLRGVYEQYF	TGTGCCAGCAGTTTACGGGGAGTCTACGAGCAGTACTTC
TRBJ1-2	NA	NA	TRBV11-2	CASSPGVGNGYTF	TGTGCCAGCAGCCCAGGGGTCGGGAATGGCTACACCTTC
TRBJ1-1	once	NA	TRBV5-4	CASSLAAGRHTEAFF	TGTGCCAGCAGCTTGGCCGCGGGGAGACACACTGAAGCTTTCTTT
TRBJ2-4	NA	NA	TRBV20-1	CIQGAKNIQYF	TGCATCCAGGGAGCCAAAAACATTCAGTACTTC
TRBJ2-1	NA	NA	TRBV7-2	CASSLVRDNEQFF	TGTGCCAGCAGCTTAGTCAGGGACAATGAGCAGTTCTTC
TRBJ1-2	NA	NA	TRBV6-5	CASIPGRGRDGYTF	TGTGCCAGCATTCCAGGGAGAGGGAGGGATGGCTACACCTTC
TRBJ2-5	NA	TRBD1	TRBV10-3	CAISAGTGTETQYF	TGTGCCATCAGTGCCGGGACAGGGACGGAGACCCAGTACTTC
TRBJ1-5	NA	TRBD1	TRBV19	CASEHSTGSNQPQHF	TGTGCCAGTGAACACTCGACAGGGTCAAATCAGCCCCAGCATTTT
TRBJ1-6	NA	TRBD1	TRBV18	CASSPGTGKSPLHF	TGTGCCAGCTCACCAGGGACAGGAAAATCACCCCTCCACTTT
TRBJ2-7	NA	NA	TRBV9	CASSVFTGTYEQYF	TGTGCCAGCAGCGTATTTACAGGGACCTACGAGCAGTACTTC
TRBJ1-5	NA	NA	TRBV27	CASRRGTQPQHF	TGTGCCAGCCGACGGGGGACTCAGCCCCAGCATTTT
TRBJ2-1	NA	NA	TRBV21-1	CASSDGGYNEQFF	TGTGCCAGCAGCGACGGAGGCTACAATGAGCAGTTCTTC
TRBJ1-1	NA	NA	TRBV24-1	CATSDEGLSGTVAFF	TGTGCCACCAGTGATGAAGGCCTATCAGGGACTGTAGCTTTCTTT
TRBJ2-2	NA	TRBD1	TRBV6-4	CASSPGTGGTGELFF	TGTGCCAGCAGTCCCGGGACAGGGGGCACCGGGGAGCTGTTTTTT
TRBJ1-5	NA	NA	TRBV18	CASSPQGSNNQPQHF	TGTGCCAGCTCACCCCAGGGAAGTAATAATCAGCCCCAGCATTTT
TRBJ2-7	NA	NA	TRBV9	CASSVDSGYEQYF	TGTGCCAGCAGCGTAGACTCGGGCTACGAGCAGTACTTC
TRBJ2-2	NA	TRBD1	TRBV27	CASSLRDRGTLGTGELFF	TGTGCCAGCAGTCTGCGGGACAGGGGTACCTTAGGCACCGGGGAGCTGTTTTTT
TRBJ2-1	NA	TRBD2	TRBV4-1	CASSPTSGGHNEQFF	TGCGCCAGCAGCCCGACTAGCGGAGGGCACAATGAGCAGTTCTTC
TRBJ1-5	NA	NA	TRBV24-1	CATSDRQYDQPQHF	TGTGCCACCAGTGATCGACAGTACGATCAGCCCCAGCATTTT
TRBJ1-5	NA	NA	TRBV15	CATSRVVEGTGTLNQPQHF	TGTGCCACCAGCAGAGTCGTTGAAGGCACCGGGACACTTAATCAGCCCCAGCATTTT
TRBJ2-6	NA	NA	TRBV6-5	CASHSGANVLTF	TGTGCCAGCCATTCTGGGGCCAACGTCCTGACTTTC
TRBJ2-4	NA	TRBD2	TRBV19	CASRKSGGDGLAKNIQYF	TGTGCCAGTAGAAAAAGCGGGGGGGATGGACTAGCCAAAAACATTCAGTACTTC
TRBJ1-5	NA	TRBD1	TRBV2	CASGPTGGGNQPQHF	TGTGCCAGCGGACCGACAGGGGGAGGCAATCAGCCCCAGCATTTT
TRBJ2-2	few	NA	TRBV7-9	CASSLLQNTGELFF	TGTGCCAGCAGCTTATTACAAAACACCGGGGAGCTGTTTTTT
TRBJ1-5	NA	TRBD1	TRBV19	CASKGAAQHF	TGTGCCAGTAAGGGGGCAGCCCAGCATTTT
TRBJ2-1	NA	TRBD2	TRBV7-2	CASRNSGGQYNEQFF	TGTGCCAGCAGGAACAGCGGGGGCCAGTACAATGAGCAGTTCTTC
TRBJ1-1	NA	NA	TRBV7-9	CASSPQGLETEAFF	TGTGCCAGCAGCCCACAGGGTTTGGAGACTGAAGCTTTCTTT
TRBJ2-4	NA	TRBD2	TRBV5-1	CASSADSGGAKNIQYF	TGCGCCAGCAGCGCCGATAGCGGGGGTGCCAAAAACATTCAGTACTTC
TRBJ1-1	NA	TRBD1	TRBV2	CASMPGQPNTEAFF	TGTGCCAGCATGCCGGGACAGCCGAACACTGAAGCTTTCTTT
TRBJ2-7	NA	NA	TRBV28	CASSFGPNYEQYF	TGTGCCAGCAGTTTTGGGCCCAACTACGAGCAGTACTTC
TRBJ1-6	NA	NA	TRBV30	CAWSVTDYNSPLHF	TGTGCCTGGAGTGTGACTGATTATAATTCACCCCTCCACTTT
TRBJ2-7	NA	TRBD1	TRBV7-9	CASSKLGQGFYEQYF	TGTGCCAGCAGTAAACTGGGACAGGGGTTCTACGAGCAGTACTTC
TRBJ2-1	NA	NA	TRBV27	CASSFDLMDEQFF	TGTGCCAGCAGTTTTGACTTAATGGATGAGCAGTTCTTC
TRBJ1-6	NA	NA	TRBV19	CASSIGENNSPLHF	TGTGCCAGTAGTATCGGGGAGAATAATTCACCCCTCCACTTT
TRBJ1-2	NA	TRBD1	TRBV4-3	CASSQPGTGVGYTF	TGCGCCAGCAGCCAACCCGGGACAGGGGTTGGCTACACCTTC
TRBJ1-1	NA	NA	TRBV15	CATRVAANTEAFF	TGTGCCACCAGGGTGGCCGCGAACACTGAAGCTTTCTTT
TRBJ2-7	once	NA	TRBV29-1	CSVDSPSPPYEQYF	TGCAGCGTTGATTCCCCTTCTCCCCCCTACGAGCAGTACTTC
TRBJ1-4	NA	NA	TRBV19	CASSLPPEKLFF	TGTGCCAGTAGTCTTCCTCCCGAAAAACTGTTTTTT
TRBJ1-2	NA	TRBD1	TRBV12-5	CASSQGQPNYGYTF	TGTGCTAGTAGCCAGGGACAGCCAAACTATGGCTACACCTTC
TRBJ2-2	NA	NA	TRBV7-9	CASSYDGGGELFF	TGTGCCAGCAGCTATGACGGAGGGGGGGAGCTGTTTTTT
TRBJ1-3	NA	TRBD1	TRBV5-1	CASSGLDRNSGNTIYF	TGCGCCAGCAGCGGACTGGACAGGAACTCTGGAAACACCATATATTTT
TRBJ1-2	NA	NA	TRBV5-1	CASSFNVANYGYTF	TGCGCCAGCAGCTTCAACGTAGCTAACTATGGCTACACCTTC
TRBJ2-7	NA	TRBD2	TRBV9	CASSLSRGAGDEQYF	TGTGCCAGCAGCCTTTCGCGAGGAGCGGGGGACGAGCAGTACTTC
TRBJ2-7	NA	NA	TRBV7-9	CASSPRGSYEQYF	TGTGCCAGCAGCCCCCGCGGTTCCTACGAGCAGTACTTC
TRBJ1-1	NA	NA	TRBV3-1/TRBV3-2	CASSQESTEAPMNTEAFF	TGTGCCAGCAGCCAAGAGTCGACAGAAGCTCCCATGAACACTGAAGCTTTCTTT
TRBJ1-1	NA	NA	TRBV30	CAWNNREKGTEAFF	TGTGCCTGGAACAACAGGGAAAAGGGCACTGAAGCTTTCTTT
TRBJ2-1	once	NA	TRBV9	CASSVTRNEQFF	TGTGCCAGCAGCGTTACGCGAAATGAGCAGTTCTTC
TRBJ2-1	NA	NA	TRBV24-1	CATSDSSAPFNEQFF	TGTGCCACCAGTGATTCAAGCGCGCCGTTCAATGAGCAGTTCTTC
TRBJ2-3	NA	NA	TRBV25-1	CASSGPGITDTQYF	TGTGCCAGCAGTGGGCCGGGGATCACAGATACGCAGTATTTT
TRBJ2-7	NA	TRBD2	TRBV3-1/TRBV3-2	CASSRRGETYEQYF	TGTGCCAGCAGCCGGCGGGGGGAAACCTACGAGCAGTACTTC